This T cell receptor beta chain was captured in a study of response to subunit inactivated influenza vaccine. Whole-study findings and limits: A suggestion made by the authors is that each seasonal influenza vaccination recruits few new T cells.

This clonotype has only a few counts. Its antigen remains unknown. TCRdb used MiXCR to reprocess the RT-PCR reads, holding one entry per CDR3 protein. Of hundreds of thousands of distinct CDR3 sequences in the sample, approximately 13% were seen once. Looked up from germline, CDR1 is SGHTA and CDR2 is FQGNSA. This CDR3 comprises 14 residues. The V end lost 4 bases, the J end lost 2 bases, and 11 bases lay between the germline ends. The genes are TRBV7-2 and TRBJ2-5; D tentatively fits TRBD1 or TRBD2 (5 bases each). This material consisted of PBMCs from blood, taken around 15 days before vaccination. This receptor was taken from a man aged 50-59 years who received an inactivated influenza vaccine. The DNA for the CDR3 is TGTGCCAGCAGCTCGGAGTGGGGGCAAGAGACCCAGTACTTC. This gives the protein CASSSEWGQETQYF.